The 8 T cell receptor beta chains reported below all come from one sample, sequenced in a study of blood T cells in healthy people across ages. Primed by a sample-barcoded 5' primer and a J-beta primer mix, a second PCR proceeded for roughly 7 to 11 cycles. One entry per CDR3 protein, called by TCRdb with MiXCR from the 5' RACE reads. The sample yields some 1.4 million distinct CDR3 sequences, 40% to 50% seen once. Sequenced sample: blood. All receptors derive from a woman aged 18 to 35 in good health.

The chain recombines TRBV6-5 with TRBJ2-1; TRBD2 matches at 14 bases. This CDR3 comprises 14 residues. V was clipped by 6 bases and J by 13 bases; unmatched bases: 8. Germline lookup yields CDR1 MNHEY and CDR2 SVGAGI. The CDR3 DNA reads TGTGCCAGCAGCTACGGACTAGCGGGGGGCGCCCAGTTCTTC. Protein sequence: CASSYGLAGGAQFF.

V is TRBV2 and J is TRBJ2-5, with D maybe TRBD2 (5 bases). The V gene's germline CDR1 is SNHLY and CDR2 FYNNEI. CDR3 size: 14 residues. V was shortened by 3 bases and J by 1 base, with 9 bases between the two germline ends. In DNA form, the CDR3 reads TGTGCCAGCAGTGAGTCCGGGATCCAAGAGACCCAGTACTTC. It specifies CASSESGIQETQYF.

This clonotype was seen a few times. The rearrangement links TRBV5-1 to TRBJ2-7, with 7 positions matching TRBD2. Germline V gene sequence: CDR1 SGHRS, CDR2 YFSETQ. V shed 2 bases and J 5 bases; nucleotides not matched to a gene: 4. The CDR3 has 13 residues. The CDR3 region is CASSFGGRDEQYF. The CDR3 nucleotides read TGCGCCAGCAGCTTCGGGGGGAGAGACGAGCAGTACTTC.

The chain recombines TRBV4-1 with TRBJ1-2; D unresolved. Germline V gene sequence: CDR1 MGHRA, CDR2 YSYEKL. V lost 1 base and J 8 bases, leaving 5 bases between the germline ends. This CDR3 comprises 11 residues. CDR3 sequence reads: CASSQARGYTF. The CDR3 DNA reads TGCGCCAGCAGCCAAGCCCGCGGCTACACCTTC.

A word on this clonotype: An end of the junction does not agree with germline; a read error may underlie this. This chain uses TRBV5-1 with TRBJ1-3; 9 bases align to TRBD1. Germline V gene sequence: CDR1 SGHRS, CDR2 YFSETQ. This CDR3 comprises 16 residues. CDR3 region: CASSLRGTGTGNTTYF. The CDR3 coding sequence is TGCGCCAGCAGCTTGAGAGGGACAGGGACTGGAAACACCACATATTTT.

The chain employs TRBV5-1 and TRBJ1-1; D call uncertain. This CDR3 contains 15 residues. CDR1 is SGHRS, CDR2 YFSETQ, per germline. Deletions cut 4 bases from V and 5 bases from J, with 18 bases between. The CDR3 bases are TGCGCCAGCAGCCCCCGGGATTGGGAGAGGACTGAAGCTTTCTTT. It specifies CASSPRDWERTEAFF.

The rearrangement links TRBV7-8 to TRBJ1-1; D unresolved. Germline V CDR1 and CDR2: SGHVS, FQNEAQ. The V end was cut by 6 bases, the J end by 0 bases, with 11 bases between. CDR3 length: 14 amino acids. The CDR3 DNA is TGTGCCAGCAGAGAGGCGAAGATGAACACTGAAGCTTTCTTT. This translates into CASREAKMNTEAFF.

J is TRBJ1-1 and V is TRBV2, with D possibly matching TRBD1 (5 bases). The V end lost 5 bases, the J end lost 1 base, and 8 bases lay between the germline ends. The CDR3 has 13 amino acids. CDR1 is SNHLY and CDR2 is FYNNEI in the germline V gene. The DNA for the CDR3 is TGTGCCAGCAGTAGGGACGGGAACACTGAAGCTTTCTTT. Residues: CASSRDGNTEAFF.